The table lists the clone carrying this T cell receptor beta chain with many counts. Its antigen is unknown. The record originates from a study of CD8 T cells in ankylosing spondylitis. Notes on the study in general: Disease-linked clones were found to be CD8+ and relatively rare in peripheral blood. In synovial fluid and blood from reactive arthritis, some motif variants were previously reported.

The authors made TCR beta libraries by quantitative 5'-RACE with molecular barcodes. TCRdb processed the 5' RACE reads anew with MiXCR; each CDR3 protein has one entry. Among approximately 200,000 distinct CDR3 sequences listed, 9.5% to 15% were seen once. V was trimmed by 5 bases and J by 1 base, leaving 10 bases between them. This CDR3 contains 14 residues. Germline V gene data show CDR1 as MNHNS and CDR2 as SASEGT. This sequence was found in a male donor with ankylosing spondylitis or in good health (not recorded which). The chain links TRBV6-1 to TRBJ2-3; D possibly corresponds to TRBD2 (5 bases). The sequenced sample consisted of blood, either unsorted or a sorted T cell fraction (not recorded which). CDR3 amino acids: CASSTLGGTDTQYF. CDR3 DNA: TGTGCCAGCAGTACCCTGGGAGGCACAGATACGCAGTATTTT.